A single sample is the source of the 20 T cell receptor beta chains below, sequenced in a study of beta chain features in type 1 diabetes. TCRB transcripts that were expressed got sequenced, as all of the isolated RNA had been reverse transcribed. Sequenced by immunoSEQ multiplex PCR; TCRdb stores in-frame clones only, minus some. The profile shows 620,000 or so clones, less than 20% of them singletons. The sample consisted of naive CD4+ T cells from blood. The receptors were sampled from a man between 18 and 29 years old in good health.

This clone appeared a few times. J is TRBJ2-1 and V is TRBV9, with D possibly being TRBD1 (5 bases). Deletions cut 3 bases from V and 4 bases from J, with 20 bases between. The length of the CDR3 is 17 residues. Looked up from germline, CDR1 is SGDLS and CDR2 is YYNGEE. The CDR3 sequence is CASSEITRVGAYNEQFF. The CDR3 DNA follows: TGTGCCAGCAGCGAAATAACCAGAGTAGGGGCGTACAATGAGCAGTTCTTC.

This clone was picked up a small number of times. This chain uses TRBV11-2 with TRBJ2-7; 11 positions agree with TRBD2. This CDR3 region has 15 residues. Per germline, CDR1 SGHAT and CDR2 FQNNGV. Trimming removed 5 bases from V and 7 bases from J; junction bases left unmatched: 10. The chain's CDR3 is CASSRLAGTAGEQYF. DNA for the CDR3: TGTGCCAGCAGCCGACTAGCGGGAACGGCGGGGGAGCAGTACTTC.

The table lists this clone with a few counts. J is TRBJ2-7 and V is TRBV9; no clear D gene. The CDR3 runs 15 residues. Deletions cut 1 base from V and 4 bases from J, with 15 bases between. From germline, CDR1 is SGDLS and CDR2 YYNGEE. CDR3 sequence: CASSVTDRGTYEQYF. The DNA of the CDR3 is TGTGCCAGCAGCGTAACGGACCGCGGTACTTACGAGCAGTACTTC.

At least ten counts were recorded for this clone. The sample has other DNA sequences that encode this CDR3 too. This chain uses TRBV18 with TRBJ2-5; D is undetermined. Germline V gene data show CDR1 as KGHSH and CDR2 as LQKENI. The length of the CDR3 is 11 residues. The V end was cut by 1 base, the J end by 5 bases, with 2 bases between. CDR3 residues: CASSPLETQYF. The CDR3 coding sequence is TGTGCCAGCTCACCACTCGAGACCCAGTACTTC.

This clone showed up just a few times. The chain has TRBV4-2 and TRBJ2-7, with D perhaps TRBD1 or TRBD2 (6 bases each). Trimming pared 0 bases from V and 3 bases from J, leaving 15 bases between. Germline CDR1 is LGHNA and CDR2 is YNFKEQ. CDR3 length equals 16 residues. CDR3 coding DNA: TGTGCCAGCAGCCAAGATCTTAGGGGGGTAGGCTACGAGCAGTACTTC. Its protein is CASSQDLRGVGYEQYF.

This clone was counted only a few times. The rearrangement joins TRBV7-2 to TRBJ2-7; D perhaps matches TRBD1 (5 bases). The CDR3 is 14 residues long. Trimming stripped 4 bases from V and 6 bases from J, with 16 bases between. CDR1 and CDR2 (germline): SGHTA, FQGNSA. This CDR3 is CASSSRALIREQYF. CDR3 sequence (DNA): TGTGCCAGCAGCTCCAGGGCCCTCATCCGCGAGCAGTACTTC.

V gene TRBV9 combines with J gene TRBJ2-1; TRBD2 matches at 10 bases. The CDR3 is 18 amino acids. Trimming took 4 bases from V and 6 from J; bases not matched to a gene: 16. CDR1 and CDR2 from the germline V gene are SGDLS and YYNGEE. The CDR3: CASSPRASGGSRLNEQFF. CDR3 nucleotides: TGTGCCAGCAGCCCTCGGGCTAGCGGGGGATCTCGCCTCAATGAGCAGTTCTTC.

This clone was observed a handful of times. The chain joins TRBV9 to TRBJ2-3; TRBD2 aligns across 11 bases. The CDR3 spans 14 residues. Looked up from germline, CDR1 is SGDLS and CDR2 is YYNGEE. J was trimmed by 6 bases and V by 4 bases; bases with no gene match: 4. The DNA for the CDR3 is TGTGCCAGCAGCCTAGCGGGGGGTTTGGATACGCAGTATTTT. Translating gives CASSLAGGLDTQYF.

The chain links TRBV10-3 to TRBJ2-7; tentatively, D is TRBD1 or TRBD2 (6 bases each). Germline V lookup: CDR1 ENHRY, CDR2 SYGVKD. CDR3 size: 15 residues. V was pared by 0 bases and J by 4 bases, with 13 bases between. The CDR3 coding sequence is TGTGCCATCAGTGAGTCGAACGGGGGCCCATACGAGCAGTACTTC. Its protein product is CAISESNGGPYEQYF.

A few counts support this clone. The chain recombines TRBV5-1 with TRBJ2-7; D uncertain. The ends were cut back, 0 bases at V and 6 bases at J, with 4 bases in the middle. The CDR3 totals 11 residues. Germline V lookup: CDR1 SGHRS, CDR2 YFSETQ. The CDR3 nucleotides are TGCGCCAGCAGCTTGGCCGTCGAGCAGTACTTC. Encoded protein: CASSLAVEQYF. Together with reference TRBV5-1 and TRBJ2-7, the CDR3 gives the full variable domain: KAGVTQTPRYLIKTRGQQVTLSCSPISGHRSVSWYQQTPGQGLQFLFEYFSETQRNKGNFPGRFSGRQFSNSRSEMNVSTLELGDSALYLCASSLAVEQYFGPGTRLTVT.

V and J are TRBV7-3 and TRBJ2-2, with 11 nucleotides matching TRBD2. J lost 10 bases, V lost 4 bases, and 5 bases had no gene match. CDR1 and CDR2 (germline): SGHTA, FQGTGA. CDR3 size: 14 residues. In nucleotides, the CDR3 is TGTGCCAGCAGCTATACTAGCGGGAGCGTGGAGCTGTTTTTT. As protein: CASSYTSGSVELFF. The full variable domain, its missing parts supplied by reference TRBV7-3 and TRBJ2-2, is GAGVSQTPSNKVTEKGKYVELRCDPISGHTALYWYRQSLGQGPEFLIYFQGTGAADDSGLPNDRFFAVRPEGSVSTLKIQRTERGDSAVYLCASSYTSGSVELFFGEGSRLTVL.

This clone has just a few counts. The CDR3 bases are TGCGCCAGCAGCTCGGGATCAGGAGGGAATGAGCAGTTCTTC. The encoded protein is CASSSGSGGNEQFF. V and J are TRBV5-1 and TRBJ2-1, with TRBD2 as a possible D gene (6 bases). The CDR3 length is 14 residues. CDR1 is SGHRS, CDR2 YFSETQ, per germline. V shed 3 bases and J shed 7 bases, with 14 bases lying between them.

In this sample, this clone turned up many times. CDR3 in DNA: TGTGCCAGCGAGCCGGGTCAAAAGGGCGCTGGGGCCAACGTCCTGACTTTC. As protein: CASEPGQKGAGANVLTF. The chain carries TRBV14 and TRBJ2-6; D is ambiguous. The length of the CDR3 is 17 residues. Trimming took 8 bases from V and 2 from J, leaving 19 bases between them. Germline V gene lookup returns CDR1 SGHDN and CDR2 FVKESK. The whole variable domain, filled in from reference TRBV14 and TRBJ2-6, reads EAGVTQFPSHSVIEKGQTVTLRCDPISGHDNLYWYRRVMGKEIKFLLHFVKESKQDESGMPNNRFLAERTGGTYSTLKVQPAELEDSGVYFCASEPGQKGAGANVLTFGAGSRLTVL.

The chain couples TRBV7-3 to TRBJ2-7; 11 bases match TRBD2. The CDR3 has 15 residues. CDR1 is SGHTA, CDR2 FQGTGA, per germline. V was pared by 4 bases and J by 4 bases, with 6 bases of the junction left unmatched. The CDR3 reads CASSYSGTSGYEQYF. CDR3 coding DNA: TGTGCCAGCAGCTATTCGGGGACTAGCGGTTACGAGCAGTACTTC.

This clone has just a few counts. The V and J genes are TRBV7-2 and TRBJ1-3; D may be TRBD1 (6 bases). In germline, CDR1 is SGHTA, CDR2 FQGNSA. CDR3 length equals 16 residues. Trimming removed 1 base at V and 4 bases at J, with 14 bases between. Written as DNA, the CDR3 is TGTGCCAGCAGCTTAGTGACCGGGGGCAGAGGAAACACCATATATTTT. The encoded protein is CASSLVTGGRGNTIYF. Filled out from reference TRBV7-2 and TRBJ1-3, the complete variable domain reads GAGVSQSPSNKVTEKGKDVELRCDPISGHTALYWYRQSLGQGLEFLIYFQGNSAPDKSGLPSDRFSAERTGGSVSTLTIQRTQQEDSAVYLCASSLVTGGRGNTIYFGEGSWLTVV.

The chain has TRBV9 and TRBJ2-3; 9 bases agree with TRBD2. Germline V lookup: CDR1 SGDLS, CDR2 YYNGEE. V gave up 4 bases and J gave up 7 bases; unmatched junction bases: 7. CDR3 length: 14 amino acids. This chain's CDR3 is CASSYSGGRYTQYF. In DNA, the CDR3 is TGTGCCAGCAGCTATAGCGGGGGCCGGTATACGCAGTATTTT.

The CDR3 loop is CASSPRSEGTAYEQYF. CDR3 nucleotides: TGTGCCAGCAGCCCTAGATCTGAAGGGACAGCTTACGAGCAGTACTTC. V and J are TRBV9 and TRBJ2-7, with 7 bases fitting TRBD1. V shed 4 bases and J 4 bases; nucleotides not matched to a gene: 14. This CDR3 is built from 16 residues. Germline lookup yields CDR1 SGDLS and CDR2 YYNGEE.

This clone was observed a handful of times. The chain has TRBV9 and TRBJ2-5; D is uncertain. This CDR3 comprises 12 residues. V was trimmed by 4 bases and J by 5 bases, leaving 9 bases between them. CDR1 and CDR2 from the germline V gene are SGDLS and YYNGEE. The chain's CDR3 is CASSPIGETQYF. DNA of the CDR3: TGTGCCAGCAGCCCAATAGGGGAGACCCAGTACTTC.

The rearrangement links TRBV6-6 to TRBJ2-1; TRBD1 matches 9 bases. Germline trimming cut 5 bases from V and 10 bases from J; bases unmatched to any gene: 12. Germline CDR1 reads MNHNY; CDR2 reads SVGAGI (reference sequence). This CDR3 has 15 amino acids. CDR3 bases: TGTGCCAGCAGTACCGGGACAGGGCCCCACAGCGAGCAGTTCTTC. This gives the protein CASSTGTGPHSEQFF.

This clone appeared a few times. The V gene is TRBV29-1, the J gene TRBJ2-7; 10 nucleotides agree with TRBD1. CDR3 size: 15 residues. CDR1 and CDR2 from the germline V gene are SQVTM and ANQGSEA. V was clipped by 6 bases and J by 1 base; unmatched bases: 9. The chain's CDR3 is CSVVDRGRASYEQYF. As DNA, the CDR3 is TGCAGCGTAGTTGACAGGGGGCGCGCATCCTACGAGCAGTACTTC.